The 14 T cell receptor beta chains in this list originate from one sample, sequenced in a study of blood T cells in healthy people across ages. The authors ran a second PCR of roughly 6 to 12 cycles using a sample-barcoded 5' primer and a J-beta primer mix. Each CDR3 protein is one row after TCRdb ran MiXCR on the 5' RACE reads. The sample holds more than 1,400,000 distinct CDR3 sequences, 42% seen once. Sequencing was carried out using blood. These receptors were collected from a woman younger than 35 in good health.

The genes are TRBV6-1 and TRBJ2-2; 8 nucleotides match TRBD1. The CDR3 loop spans 14 amino acids. Looked up from germline, CDR1 is MNHNS and CDR2 is SASEGT. Trimming removed 8 bases from V and 0 bases from J; junction bases left unmatched: 2. CDR3 sequence reads: CASVTGANTGELFF. Written as DNA, the CDR3 is TGTGCCAGCGTGACAGGGGCGAACACCGGGGAGCTGTTTTTT.

The chain combines TRBV20-1 with TRBJ2-3, with TRBD2 matching over 12 bases. Unmatched junction bases numbered 4, after V lost 4 bases and J lost 2 bases. CDR1 is DFQATT and CDR2 is SNEGSKA in the germline V gene (reference sequence). The CDR3 extends over 15 amino acids. The CDR3 DNA reads as TGCAGTGCTACTCTAGCGGGAGGGCACACAGATACGCAGTATTTT. The encoded protein is CSATLAGGHTDTQYF.

This clonotype was observed a few times. V usage is TRBV4-1 and J usage is TRBJ2-7; D is uncertain. The CDR3 covers 17 residues. The germline V gene encodes CDR1 MGHRA and CDR2 YSYEKL. Trimming left V 1 base short and J 0 bases short, with 16 bases between. This chain's CDR3 is CASSQVSSGGSSYEQYF. The CDR3 DNA is TGCGCCAGCAGCCAAGTATCGTCGGGCGGAAGCTCCTACGAGCAGTACTTC.

This clonotype was seen more than once but under ten times. The gene calls are TRBV20-1 and TRBJ2-1; 9 bases map to TRBD2. Germline V gene data show CDR1 as DFQATT and CDR2 as SNEGSKA (reference sequence). CDR3 length equals 15 residues. V was clipped by 4 bases and J by 5 bases; unmatched bases: 9. CDR3 in amino acids: CSANPGTSPNNEQFF. CDR3 in DNA: TGCAGTGCTAATCCCGGGACTAGCCCCAACAATGAGCAGTTCTTC.

In this sample, this clonotype turned up a few times. This chain links TRBV7-2 with TRBJ2-5; no definite D call. The CDR3 consists of 14 residues. The V end lost 3 bases, the J end lost 7 bases, and 15 bases lay between the germline ends. In germline, CDR1 is SGHTA, CDR2 FQGNSA. The CDR3 is CASSFQSDHGTQYF. CDR3 nucleotide sequence: TGTGCCAGCAGCTTTCAGTCAGACCATGGGACCCAGTACTTC.

The V gene is TRBV3-1, the J gene TRBJ2-2, with D unresolved. This CDR3 has 14 amino acids. V was shortened by 6 bases and J by 0 bases, with 8 bases between the two germline ends. Germline values: CDR1 LGHDT, CDR2 YNNKEL (reference sequence). CDR3 in DNA: TGTGCCAGCAGTCGACTGACGAACACCGGGGAGCTGTTTTTT. Protein sequence: CASSRLTNTGELFF.

In DNA form, the CDR3 reads TGTGCCAGCAGTCCACGGGGCGACAGCACAGATACGCAGTATTTT. It encodes CASSPRGDSTDTQYF. This chain uses TRBV12-3 or TRBV12-4 with TRBJ2-3; either TRBD1 or TRBD2 may supply D (5 bases each). The V end lost 5 bases, the J end lost 0 bases, and 12 bases lay between the germline ends. This CDR3 has 15 amino acids.

This clonotype was seen more than once but under ten times. This chain links TRBV12-3 or TRBV12-4 with TRBJ2-3; 12 nucleotides agree with TRBD2. The CDR3 consists of 18 residues. V was clipped by 3 bases and J by 5 bases; unmatched bases: 12. The CDR3 DNA reads as TGTGCCAGCAGTTTTTTGACTAGCGGGAGAAGTCGAGGAGATACGCAGTATTTT. Its translation: CASSFLTSGRSRGDTQYF.

This chain connects TRBV29-1 to TRBJ2-4, with D possibly being TRBD1 (6 bases). Near its end, the DNA agrees better with TRBJ2-7, so the J call may be wrong. CDR1 and CDR2 from the germline V gene are SQVTM and ANQGSEA. The CDR3 consists of 14 residues. Here the CDR3 DNA reads TGCAGCGTGATCTCCAGGGGCTTCTACTACGAGCAGTACTTC. Amino acids: CSVISRGFYYEQYF.

V and J are TRBV28 and TRBJ2-1; TRBD2 aligns across 9 bases. The CDR3 contains 15 residues. V gave up 7 bases and J gave up 5 bases; unmatched junction bases: 9. The germline V gene has CDR1 MDHEN and CDR2 SYDVKM. The CDR3 is CASNGAGGPDNEQFF. CDR3 DNA: TGTGCCAGCAATGGGGCGGGGGGGCCGGACAATGAGCAGTTCTTC. The full variable domain, rest sourced from reference TRBV28 and TRBJ2-1, is DVKVTQSSRYLVKRTGEKVFLECVQDMDHENMFWYRQDPGLGLRLIYFSYDVKMKEKGDIPEGYSVSREKKERFSLILESASTNQTSMYLCASNGAGGPDNEQFFGPGTRLTVL.

The rearrangement uses TRBV2 and TRBJ2-1; TRBD2 matches 9 bases. Per germline, CDR1 SNHLY and CDR2 FYNNEI. Losses at the gene ends were 8 bases for V and 10 bases for J; bases not matched to a gene: 12. The CDR3 loop spans 14 amino acids. CDR3 protein: CASRLAVSSYEQFF. The CDR3 DNA sequence: TGTGCCAGCCGACTAGCGGTTTCCTCCTACGAGCAGTTCTTC.

This clonotype has just a few counts. The rearrangement joins TRBV29-1 to TRBJ1-1; D is unresolved. This CDR3 has 14 residues. V was shortened by 7 bases and J by 0 bases, with 15 bases between the two germline ends. Germline lookup yields CDR1 SQVTM and CDR2 ANQGSEA. DNA for the CDR3: TGCAGCGCCCAGGCGGGAAACATGAACACTGAAGCTTTCTTT. Protein: CSAQAGNMNTEAFF.

This sequence joins TRBV7-2 and TRBJ2-7; perhaps TRBD1 as D (5 bases). Germline V gives CDR1 SGHTA, CDR2 FQGNSA. V lost 2 bases and J lost 5, with 10 bases in between. This CDR3 region has 13 residues. The CDR3, as DNA: TGTGCCAGCAGCTTAACGACAGACCACGAGCAGTACTTC. It is translated as CASSLTTDHEQYF. Full variable domain (outside the CDR3, taken from reference TRBV7-2 and TRBJ2-7): GAGVSQSPSNKVTEKGKDVELRCDPISGHTALYWYRQSLGQGLEFLIYFQGNSAPDKSGLPSDRFSAERTGGSVSTLTIQRTQQEDSAVYLCASSLTTDHEQYFGPGTRLTVT.

The rearrangement joins TRBV25-1 to TRBJ2-7; 8 bases line up with TRBD1. The V and J ends lost 4 bases and 7 bases, in that order; junction bases with no gene match: 12. Germline CDR1 and CDR2: MGHDK and SYGVNS. This CDR3 is built from 15 residues. The CDR3 loop is CASSGWDRLNNEQYF. The CDR3 nucleotides read TGTGCCAGCAGTGGTTGGGACAGGTTAAACAATGAGCAGTACTTC.